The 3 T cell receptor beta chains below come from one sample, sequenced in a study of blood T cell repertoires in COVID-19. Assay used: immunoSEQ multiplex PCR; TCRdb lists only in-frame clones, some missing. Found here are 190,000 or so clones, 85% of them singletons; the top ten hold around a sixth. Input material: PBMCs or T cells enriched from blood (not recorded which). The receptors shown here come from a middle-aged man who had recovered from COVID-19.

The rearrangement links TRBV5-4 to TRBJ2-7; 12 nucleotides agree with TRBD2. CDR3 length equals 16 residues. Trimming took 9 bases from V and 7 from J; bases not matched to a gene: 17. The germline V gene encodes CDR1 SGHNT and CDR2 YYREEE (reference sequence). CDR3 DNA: TGTGCCAAACGAAGAAAAAGACTAGCGGGAGTCGGGGAGCAGTACTTC. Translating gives CAKRRKRLAGVGEQYF.

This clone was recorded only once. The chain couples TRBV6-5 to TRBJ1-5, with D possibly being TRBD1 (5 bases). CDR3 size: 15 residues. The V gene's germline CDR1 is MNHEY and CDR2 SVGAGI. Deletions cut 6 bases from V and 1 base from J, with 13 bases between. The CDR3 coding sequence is TGTGCCAGCAGAGCCAGGGTGTCAAGCAATCAGCCCCAGCATTTT. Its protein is CASRARVSSNQPQHF.

DNA of the CDR3: TGTGCCAGCAGCTTAGATTATCAGGGGAAGGGCTACACCTTC. It encodes CASSLDYQGKGYTF. The V call is TRBV11-2, the J call TRBJ1-2, with D tentatively TRBD1 (6 bases). The V gene's germline CDR1 is SGHAT and CDR2 FQNNGV. The CDR3 length is 14 residues. The germline V and J ends were trimmed by 0 bases and 8 bases, with 13 bases remaining between them.